This T cell receptor beta chain was documented in a study of naive and memory T cell subsets. Remarks on this clonotype: Its antigen is not known. A much larger clone is a single base away; this may be a read error.

From germline, CDR1 is MDHEN and CDR2 SYDVKM. The CDR3 contains 15 residues. Trimming left V 4 bases short and J 5 bases short, with 17 bases between. Four PCR rounds used nested alpha and beta constant region primers plus the SP2 primer. Alpha and beta constant region primers primed reverse transcription for blood and skin samples. TCRdb re-called the 5' RACE reads with MiXCR, one entry per CDR3 protein. Among over 45,000 distinct CDR3 sequences listed, about 4.8% were seen once. Study results and limitations: TCR transcript changes with activation or differentiation may affect this RNA method.

TCR cDNA received a 3' ligated oligonucleotide that carried a UMI. RNA was extracted from 2 to 3 ml of whole blood of healthy adults. The chain carries TRBV28 and TRBJ2-5; D is possibly TRBD2 (5 bases). This clonotype originated in a female donor in good health. CDR3 DNA sequence: TGTGCCAGCAGTTGGGGAGCGAGAGTCGGGGAGACCCAGTACTTC. Residues: CASSWGARVGETQYF.